Given below is one T cell receptor beta chain in context. The source of the sample is a study of blood T cell repertoires in COVID-19. In the study's own analysis: Nucleated cell number was recorded as an estimate derived from reference gene primer amplification. The method was immunoSEQ multiplex PCR; TCRdb's version includes in-frame clones alone and lacks a portion of them. Clone size and V and J calls were adopted from that table, with D and trimming inferred from the DNA. The sample comprises approximately 120,000 clones, approximately 87% of which are singletons, and approximately 7% rests with the top ten. The V gene lost 1 base and the J gene lost 2 bases, with 21 bases spanning the gap. The CDR3 consists of 18 residues. Germline values: CDR1 MGHRA, CDR2 YSYEKL.

This TCR derives from a woman aged 45-59 years with acute or convalescent COVID-19. Sample: peripheral blood. The chain is built from TRBV4-1 and TRBJ2-7; D is perhaps TRBD1 (5 bases). The CDR3 is CASSQVVPGHLTTYEQYF. The CDR3 nucleotides are TGCGCCAGCAGCCAAGTGGTCCCCGGACACCTTACAACCTACGAGCAGTACTTC.